In this sample, the clone carrying this T cell receptor (beta chain) turned up many times. The target antigen is unknown. The sample comes from a study of read filtering for tumor transcriptome and immune sequencing. From around 440 ng of RNA, a library with molecular barcoded alpha/delta and beta/gamma adaptors was made. In TCRdb, the reads were re-called with MiXCR into one record per CDR3 protein. The sample contains roughly 60,000 distinct CDR3 sequences, 20% to 25% of which appear only once. Study conclusions and caveats: Correlation between methods rose after single-read clonotypes were removed. Single-read clonotypes: 80% to 90% of IR-seq clonotypes (around 3.5% of reads), 60% to 75% of RNA-seq clonotypes (less than 50% of reads).

Losses at the gene ends were 5 bases for V and 4 bases for J; bases not matched to a gene: 2. This CDR3 comprises 13 residues. At the time of active disease, bone marrow was collected from every patient. This sequence originates from a donor older than 35 with multiple myeloma. The rearrangement links TRBV12-3 or TRBV12-4 to TRBJ1-5; TRBD1 matches 7 bases. Sample: a population of CD138-negative cells sorted from bone marrow. The CDR3 DNA sequence: TGTGCCAGCAGTCTGACAGGGAATCAGCCCCAGCATTTT. The encoded protein is CASSLTGNQPQHF.